This TCR beta chain was profiled in a study of T cells in Graves' hyperthyroidism and ophthalmopathy. Across the study: Peripheral blood was taken when the disease was first diagnosed, before any treatment began.

Comment on this clonotype: Its antigen is as yet unknown.

A lack of ophthalmopathy progression within 18 months defined stable Graves' hyperthyroidism. PBMCs were obtained from 9 to 10 ml fresh peripheral blood. There are 14 residues in the CDR3. V was shortened by 1 base and J by 1 base, with 8 bases between the two germline ends. Germline-derived CDR1 and CDR2 are LGHDT and YNNKEL (reference sequence). Study observations and caveats: Ophthalmopathy onset followed model prediction by a median approximately seven months.

From RNA transcripts, TCR beta CDR3 regions were amplified. A first-round RT-PCR of the TCR CDR3 used the HTBI primer set. MiXCR, run by TCRdb on the multiplex PCR reads, gives a single entry per CDR3 protein. Here the sample spans some 760,000 distinct CDR3 sequences, around 13% being singletons. The genes are TRBV3-1 and TRBJ2-7, with TRBD2 as a possible D gene (5 bases). The material sequenced was blood. The sequence came from a woman aged 18-29 years with Graves' hyperthyroidism. The CDR3 loop reads CASSQGRASYEQYF. CDR3 in DNA: TGTGCCAGCAGCCAAGGGCGGGCGTCCTACGAGCAGTACTTC.